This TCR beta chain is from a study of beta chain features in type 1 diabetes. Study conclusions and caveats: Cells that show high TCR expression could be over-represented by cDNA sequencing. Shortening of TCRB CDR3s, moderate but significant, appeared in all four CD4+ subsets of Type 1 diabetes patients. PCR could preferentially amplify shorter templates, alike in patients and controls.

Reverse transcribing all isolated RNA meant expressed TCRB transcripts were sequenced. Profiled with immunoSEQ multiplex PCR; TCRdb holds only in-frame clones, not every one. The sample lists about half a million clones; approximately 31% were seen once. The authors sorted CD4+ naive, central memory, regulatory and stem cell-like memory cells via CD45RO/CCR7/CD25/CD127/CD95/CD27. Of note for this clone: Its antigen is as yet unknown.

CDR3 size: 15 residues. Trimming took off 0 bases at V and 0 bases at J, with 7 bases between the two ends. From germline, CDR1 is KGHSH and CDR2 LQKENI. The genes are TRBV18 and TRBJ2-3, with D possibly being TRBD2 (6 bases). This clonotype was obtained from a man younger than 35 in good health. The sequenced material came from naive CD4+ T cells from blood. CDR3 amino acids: CASSPPRGSTDTQYF. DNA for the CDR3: TGTGCCAGCTCACCACCTCGGGGGAGCACAGATACGCAGTATTTT.